The 19 T cell receptor beta chains reported below all come from one sample, sequenced in a study of T cell repertoires in cytomegalovirus infection. One entry per CDR3 protein, called by TCRdb with MiXCR from the reads. The sample shows approximately 100,000 distinct CDR3 sequences, less than 25% of them seen only once. Sequencing was carried out using CD8+ T cells from PBMCs. All receptors derive from a human donor in good health (CMV status not recorded). Some clones in this sample may be carry-over from other donors' samples.

V and J are TRBV7-9 and TRBJ2-7, with D tentatively TRBD1 (8 bases). V gave up 4 bases and J gave up 1 base, with 14 bases separating them. Germline CDR1 is SEHNR and CDR2 is FQNEAQ (reference sequence). This CDR3 is built from 15 residues. The CDR3 is CASSSQQGGSYEQYF. DNA of the CDR3: TGTGCCAGCAGCTCCCAACAGGGGGGGTCCTACGAGCAGTACTTC. Drawing the rest from reference TRBV7-9 and TRBJ2-7, the complete variable domain is DTGVSQNPRHKITKRGQNVTFRCDPISEHNRLYWYRQTLGQGPEFLTYFQNEAQLEKSRLLSDRFSAERPKGSFSTLEIQRTEQGDSAMYLCASSSQQGGSYEQYFGPGTRLTVT.

V usage is TRBV6-2 or TRBV6-3 and J usage is TRBJ2-5, with D perhaps TRBD1 or TRBD2 (6 bases each). Germline CDR1 and CDR2: MNHEY and SVGEGT. This CDR3 is built from 14 residues. The ends were cut back, 2 bases at V and 4 bases at J, with 11 bases in the middle. CDR3 amino acids: CASSYLGGGETQYF. The DNA of the CDR3 is TGTGCCAGCAGTTACCTCGGAGGGGGAGAGACCCAGTACTTC.

The CDR3, as DNA: TGTGCCAGCAGTTCCATCAGCGGGGAGCAGTTCTTC. Its translation: CASSSISGEQFF. J is TRBJ2-1 and V is TRBV27; tentative D call: TRBD2 (6 bases). CDR1 is MNHEY and CDR2 is SMNVEV in the germline V gene (reference sequence). The CDR3 contains 12 residues. The V end was cut by 4 bases, the J end by 10 bases, with 11 bases between.

Note on this clonotype: This likely comes from a read error, as the CDR3 has no conserved phenylalanine or tryptophan at its end. The chain has TRBV11-1 and TRBJ2-1; the match to TRBD1 covers 9 bases. Losses at the gene ends were 1 base for V and 8 bases for J; bases not matched to a gene: 3. The CDR3 spans 14 residues. Germline CDR1 and CDR2: SGHAT and FQDESV (reference sequence). DNA of the CDR3: TGTGCCAGCAGCTTAGGGACAGGGGCGGATGAGCAGTTCTTA. It encodes CASSLGTGADEQFL.

In this sample, this clonotype turned up a few times. The chain joins TRBV20-1 to TRBJ2-1; 8 bases fit TRBD2. V was pared by 3 bases and J by 7 bases, with 11 bases of the junction left unmatched. The CDR3 has 15 amino acids. Germline lookup yields CDR1 DFQATT and CDR2 SNEGSKA (reference sequence). The CDR3 DNA reads TGCAGTGCTAGGACCCGGGAGGGCTTGAGTAATGAGCAGTTCTTC. Protein product: CSARTREGLSNEQFF.

This clonotype was counted only a few times. V and J are TRBV4-2 and TRBJ1-2, with 12 bases matching TRBD1. CDR3 size: 15 residues. CDR1 and CDR2 from the germline V gene are LGHNA and YNFKEQ. V shed 0 bases and J 6 bases; nucleotides not matched to a gene: 2. In DNA, the CDR3 is TGTGCCAGCAGCCAAGAGGGACAGGGGGCCGATGGCTACACCTTC. The encoded protein is CASSQEGQGADGYTF.

The chain joins TRBV27 to TRBJ1-5; D might be TRBD1 (5 bases). Per germline, CDR1 MNHEY and CDR2 SMNVEV (reference sequence). CDR3 length: 13 residues. V was cut by 3 bases and J by 6 bases, with 9 bases left in between. The CDR3 reads CASSFGQGQPQHF. For the CDR3, the DNA is TGTGCCAGCAGTTTTGGGCAGGGTCAGCCCCAGCATTTT.

There are a few counts of this clonotype. This chain uses TRBV6-1 with TRBJ2-1; 9 nucleotides align to TRBD2. This CDR3 has 16 residues. J gave up 7 bases and V 5 bases, and 12 bases lay outside the gene matches. Germline CDR1 MNHNS, CDR2 SASEGT. The CDR3 region has the DNA TGTGCCAGCAGTCCAGTTAGCGGGGGCACCCCTAATGAGCAGTTCTTC. It codes for CASSPVSGGTPNEQFF.

This clonotype was observed a handful of times. This sequence joins TRBV27 and TRBJ2-7; 13 bases line up with TRBD2. CDR1 MNHEY and CDR2 SMNVEV come from the germline V gene (reference sequence). There are 15 residues in the CDR3. Trimming removed 6 bases from V and 2 bases from J; junction bases left unmatched: 4. CDR3 sequence reads: CASSLTSGRPYEQYF. The CDR3 nucleotides read TGTGCCAGCAGCTTGACTAGCGGGAGGCCCTACGAGCAGTACTTC.

At least ten counts were recorded for this clonotype. V and J are TRBV6-5 and TRBJ1-1; D gene ambiguous. The V end lost 7 bases, the J end lost 6 bases, and 18 bases lay between the germline ends. CDR3 size: 14 residues. The germline CDR1 and CDR2 sequences are MNHEY and SVGAGI. As DNA, the CDR3 is TGTGCCAGCATTCGGATGTCGTCTGGCCCTGAAGCTTTCTTT. Its translation: CASIRMSSGPEAFF.

This clonotype was counted ten times or more. As DNA, the CDR3 is TGTGCCAGCAGCTTATCGGAGACACCGAACAATGAGCAGTTCTTC. Protein sequence: CASSLSETPNNEQFF. The chain joins TRBV7-9 to TRBJ2-1; D unresolved. The germline V gene has CDR1 SEHNR and CDR2 FQNEAQ (reference sequence). The V and J ends lost 2 bases and 5 bases respectively, with 13 bases between them. This CDR3 is 15 amino acids long.

This clonotype was counted at least ten times. The chain combines TRBV4-1 with TRBJ2-7, with 7 bases aligning to TRBD2. CDR3 length: 13 residues. Trimming at V came to 1 base and at J to 7 bases, leaving 4 bases not matched to a gene. CDR1 and CDR2 (germline): MGHRA, YSYEKL. The CDR3 region has the DNA TGCGCCAGCAGCCAAGGGGGGGGGACTGAGCAGTACTTC. Translated, it gives CASSQGGGTEQYF.

This clonotype was seen more than once but under ten times. V usage is TRBV29-1 and J usage is TRBJ2-1, with 10 bases that match TRBD2. Losses at the gene ends were 5 bases for V and 7 bases for J; bases not matched to a gene: 8. This CDR3 is 14 amino acids long. Germline values: CDR1 SQVTM, CDR2 ANQGSEA. CDR3 DNA sequence: TGCAGCGTTAGCGGGGGGGCTGGGGGAAATGAGCAGTTCTTC. Protein product: CSVSGGAGGNEQFF.

This clonotype was recorded many times. V and J are TRBV7-9 and TRBJ2-7, with 7 bases matching TRBD1. This CDR3 is 14 amino acids long. Germline V CDR1 and CDR2: SEHNR, FQNEAQ (reference sequence). J gave up 2 bases and V 1 base, and 2 bases lay outside the gene matches. The CDR3, as DNA: TGTGCCAGCAGCTTAGAGGGGGCCCCCTACGAGCAGTACTTC. It yields the protein CASSLEGAPYEQYF.

J is TRBJ2-3 and V is TRBV7-2; 9 bases line up with TRBD2. This CDR3 has 17 amino acids. V shed 4 bases, J shed 1 base, and the junction held 9 bases outside the gene matches. Looked up from germline, CDR1 is SGHTA and CDR2 is FQGNSA. Written as DNA, the CDR3 is TGTGCCAGCAGCTCTCGAGCGGGGGGTGAGGGCACAGATACGCAGTATTTT. This sequence encodes CASSSRAGGEGTDTQYF.

V is TRBV29-1 and J is TRBJ2-3, with a weak D call TRBD1 (6 bases). Germline V gives CDR1 SQVTM, CDR2 ANQGSEA. V lost 1 base and J lost 2, with 10 bases in between. The CDR3 is 14 residues long. CDR3 in DNA: TGCAGCGTTGAAGGGCAGGGGACCACAGATACGCAGTATTTT. Amino acid sequence: CSVEGQGTTDTQYF.

This clonotype has more than one count but fewer than ten. The chain carries TRBV5-4 and TRBJ1-2, with a tentative D call TRBD1 (6 bases). The CDR3 consists of 16 residues. V was clipped by 2 bases and J by 4 bases, with 18 bases between them. Germline V gene sequence: CDR1 SGHNT, CDR2 YYREEE (reference sequence). The CDR3 nucleotides read TGTGCCAGCAGCTTAAGGGGGAGTGAGGTTGGCTATGGCTACACCTTC. It encodes CASSLRGSEVGYGYTF.

This clonotype was seen ten or more times. The chain carries TRBV7-2 and TRBJ1-5, with D unresolved. The V end lost 3 bases, the J end lost 0 bases, and 9 bases lay between the germline ends. The CDR3 runs to 15 residues. Germline V lookup: CDR1 SGHTA, CDR2 FQGNSA. The CDR3 loop is CASSLDGYSNQPQHF. DNA of the CDR3: TGTGCCAGCAGCTTGGACGGATATAGCAATCAGCCCCAGCATTTT.

The chain combines TRBV4-3 with TRBJ2-7; TRBD1 agrees at 8 bases. CDR3 length: 15 residues. CDR1 LGHNA and CDR2 YSLEER come from the germline V gene. With V trimmed by 1 base and J by 3 bases, 5 bases remained unmatched. In DNA, the CDR3 is TGCGCCAGCAGCCAAGCCGGCGGACAGGGCTACGAGCAGTACTTC. Translating it yields CASSQAGGQGYEQYF.